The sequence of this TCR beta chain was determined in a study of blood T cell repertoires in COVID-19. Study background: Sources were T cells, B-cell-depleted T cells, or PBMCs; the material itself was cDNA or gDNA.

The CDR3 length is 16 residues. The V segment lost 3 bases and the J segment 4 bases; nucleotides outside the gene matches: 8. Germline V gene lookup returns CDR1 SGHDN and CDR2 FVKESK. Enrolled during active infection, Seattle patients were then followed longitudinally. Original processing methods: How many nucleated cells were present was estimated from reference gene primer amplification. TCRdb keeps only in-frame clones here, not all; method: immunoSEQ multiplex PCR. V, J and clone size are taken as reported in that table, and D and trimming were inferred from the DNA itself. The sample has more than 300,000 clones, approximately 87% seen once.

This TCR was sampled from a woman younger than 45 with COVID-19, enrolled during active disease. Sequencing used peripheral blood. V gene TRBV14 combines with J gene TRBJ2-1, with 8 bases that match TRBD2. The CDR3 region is CASSHMRLAFYNEQFF. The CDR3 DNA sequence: TGTGCCAGCAGCCATATGAGACTAGCGTTTTACAATGAGCAGTTCTTC.